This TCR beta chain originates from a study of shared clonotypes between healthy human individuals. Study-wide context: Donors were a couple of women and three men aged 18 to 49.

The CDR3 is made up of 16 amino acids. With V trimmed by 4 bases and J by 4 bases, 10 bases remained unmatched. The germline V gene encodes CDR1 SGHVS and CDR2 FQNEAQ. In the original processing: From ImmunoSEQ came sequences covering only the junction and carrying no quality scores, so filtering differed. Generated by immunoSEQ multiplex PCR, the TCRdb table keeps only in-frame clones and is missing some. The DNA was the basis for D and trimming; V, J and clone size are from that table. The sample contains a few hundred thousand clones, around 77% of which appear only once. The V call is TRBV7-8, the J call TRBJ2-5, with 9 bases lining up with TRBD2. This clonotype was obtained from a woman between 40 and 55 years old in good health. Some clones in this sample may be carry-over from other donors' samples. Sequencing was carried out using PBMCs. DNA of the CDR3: TGTGCCAGCAGCTATACCGGGACTAGCCCGCGAGAGACCCAGTACTTC. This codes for CASSYTGTSPRETQYF.